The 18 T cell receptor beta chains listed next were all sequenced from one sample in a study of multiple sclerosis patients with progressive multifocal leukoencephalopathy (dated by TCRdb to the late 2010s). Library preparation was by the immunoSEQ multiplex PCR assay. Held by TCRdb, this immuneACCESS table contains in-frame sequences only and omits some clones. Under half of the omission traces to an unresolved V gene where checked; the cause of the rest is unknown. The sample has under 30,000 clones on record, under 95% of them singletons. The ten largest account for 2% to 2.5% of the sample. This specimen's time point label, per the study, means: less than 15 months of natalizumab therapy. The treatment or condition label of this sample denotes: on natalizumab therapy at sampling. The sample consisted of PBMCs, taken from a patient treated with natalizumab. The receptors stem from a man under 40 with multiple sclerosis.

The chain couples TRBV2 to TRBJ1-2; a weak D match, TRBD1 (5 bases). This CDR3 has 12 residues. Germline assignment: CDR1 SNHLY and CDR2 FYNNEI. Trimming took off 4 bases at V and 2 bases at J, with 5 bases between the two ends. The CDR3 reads CASSGQNYGYTF. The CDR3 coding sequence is TGTGCCAGCAGTGGACAGAACTATGGCTACACCTTC.

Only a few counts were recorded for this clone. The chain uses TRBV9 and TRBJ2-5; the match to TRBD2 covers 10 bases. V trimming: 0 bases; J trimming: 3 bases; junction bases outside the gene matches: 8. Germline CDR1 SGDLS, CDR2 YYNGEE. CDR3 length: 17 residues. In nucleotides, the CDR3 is TGTGCCAGCAGCGTAGGTGCTAGCGGGAGAGGGGAAGAGACCCAGTACTTC. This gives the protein CASSVGASGRGEETQYF.

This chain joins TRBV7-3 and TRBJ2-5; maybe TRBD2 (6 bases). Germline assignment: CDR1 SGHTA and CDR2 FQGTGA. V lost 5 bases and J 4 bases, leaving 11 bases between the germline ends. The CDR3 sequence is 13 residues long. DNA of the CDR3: TGTGCCAGCAGCGGAGGGCCAGGAGAGACCCAGTACTTC. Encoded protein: CASSGGPGETQYF.

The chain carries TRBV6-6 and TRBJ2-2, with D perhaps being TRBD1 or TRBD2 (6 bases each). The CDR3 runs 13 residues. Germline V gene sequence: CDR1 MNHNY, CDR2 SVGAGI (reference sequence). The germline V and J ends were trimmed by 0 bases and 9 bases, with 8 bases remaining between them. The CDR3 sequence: CASSYSGGRELFF. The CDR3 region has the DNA TGTGCCAGCAGTTACTCAGGGGGGAGGGAGCTGTTTTTT.

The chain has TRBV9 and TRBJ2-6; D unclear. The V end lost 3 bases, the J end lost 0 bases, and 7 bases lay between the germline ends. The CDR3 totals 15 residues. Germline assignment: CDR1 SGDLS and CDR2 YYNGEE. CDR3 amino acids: CASSAISSGANVLTF. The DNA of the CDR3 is TGTGCCAGCAGCGCCATATCCTCTGGGGCCAACGTCCTGACTTTC.

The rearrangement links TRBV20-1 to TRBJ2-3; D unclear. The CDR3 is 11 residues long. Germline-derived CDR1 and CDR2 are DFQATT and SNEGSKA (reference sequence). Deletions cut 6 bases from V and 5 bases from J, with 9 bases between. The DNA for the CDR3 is TGCAGTGCCTGGGCCCGAGATACGCAGTATTTT. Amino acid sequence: CSAWARDTQYF.

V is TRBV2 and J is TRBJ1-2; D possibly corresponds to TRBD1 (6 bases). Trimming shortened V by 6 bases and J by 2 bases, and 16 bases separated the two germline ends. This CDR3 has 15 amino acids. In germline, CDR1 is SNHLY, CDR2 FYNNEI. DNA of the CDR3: TGTGCCAGCAGAACAGGGAGGACAGAGAACTATGGCTACACCTTC. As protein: CASRTGRTENYGYTF.

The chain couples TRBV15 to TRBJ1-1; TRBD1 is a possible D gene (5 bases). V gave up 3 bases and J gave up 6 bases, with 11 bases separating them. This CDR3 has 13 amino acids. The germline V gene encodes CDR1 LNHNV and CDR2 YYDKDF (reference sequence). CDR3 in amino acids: CATSSQGAPEAFF. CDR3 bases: TGTGCCACCAGCAGCCAGGGAGCCCCTGAAGCTTTCTTT.

As DNA, the CDR3 is TGTGCCAGCTCACCAGGGAGACAGGCCGATGAGCAGTTCTTC. Translating it yields CASSPGRQADEQFF. The chain links TRBV18 to TRBJ2-1; perhaps TRBD1 as D (6 bases). The CDR3 has 14 amino acids. V was cut by 2 bases and J by 8 bases, with 13 bases left in between. CDR1 and CDR2 (germline): KGHSH, LQKENI.

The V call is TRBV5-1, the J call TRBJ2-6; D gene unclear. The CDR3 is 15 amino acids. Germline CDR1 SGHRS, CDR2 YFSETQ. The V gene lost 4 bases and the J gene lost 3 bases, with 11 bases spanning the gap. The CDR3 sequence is CASSPDPFGANVLTF. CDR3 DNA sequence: TGCGCCAGCAGCCCGGACCCGTTTGGGGCCAACGTCCTGACTTTC.

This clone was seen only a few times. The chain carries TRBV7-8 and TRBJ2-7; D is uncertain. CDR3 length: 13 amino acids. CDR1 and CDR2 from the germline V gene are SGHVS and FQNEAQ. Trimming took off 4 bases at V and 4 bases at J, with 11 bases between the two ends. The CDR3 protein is CASSSGEVYEQYV. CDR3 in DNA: TGTGCCAGCAGCTCAGGAGAGGTTTACGAGCAGTACGTC.

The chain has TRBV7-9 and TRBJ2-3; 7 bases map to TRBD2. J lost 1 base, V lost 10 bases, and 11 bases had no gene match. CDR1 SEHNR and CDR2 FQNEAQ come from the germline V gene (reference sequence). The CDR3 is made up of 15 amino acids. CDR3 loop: CATAPGTSGTDTQYF. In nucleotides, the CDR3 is TGTGCCACTGCCCCCGGTACTAGCGGCACAGATACGCAGTATTTT.

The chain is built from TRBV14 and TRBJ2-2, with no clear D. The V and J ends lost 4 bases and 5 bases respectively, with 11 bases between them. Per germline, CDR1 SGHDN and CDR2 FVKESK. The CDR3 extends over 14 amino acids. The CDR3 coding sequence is TGTGCCAGCAGCCCTATTTTAAATACCGGGGAGCTGTTTTTT. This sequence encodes CASSPILNTGELFF.

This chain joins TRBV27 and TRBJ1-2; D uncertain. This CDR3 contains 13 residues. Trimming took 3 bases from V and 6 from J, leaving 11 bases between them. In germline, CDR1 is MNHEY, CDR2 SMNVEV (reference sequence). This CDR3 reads CASSLGPDDGYTF. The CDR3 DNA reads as TGTGCCAGCAGTTTGGGTCCAGATGATGGCTACACCTTC.

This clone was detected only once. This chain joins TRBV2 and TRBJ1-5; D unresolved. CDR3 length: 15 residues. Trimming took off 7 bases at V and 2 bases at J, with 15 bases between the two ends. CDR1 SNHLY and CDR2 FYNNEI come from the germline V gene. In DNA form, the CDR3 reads TGTGCCAGCACTTACGCGACACGGGGCAATCAGCCCCAGCATTTT. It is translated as CASTYATRGNQPQHF.

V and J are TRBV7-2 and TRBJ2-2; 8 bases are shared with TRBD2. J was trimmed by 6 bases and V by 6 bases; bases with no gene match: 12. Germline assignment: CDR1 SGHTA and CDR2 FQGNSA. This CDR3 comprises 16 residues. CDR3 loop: CASRTTSGRGSGELFF. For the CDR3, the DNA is TGTGCCAGCAGGACGACGAGCGGGAGAGGATCCGGGGAGCTGTTTTTT.

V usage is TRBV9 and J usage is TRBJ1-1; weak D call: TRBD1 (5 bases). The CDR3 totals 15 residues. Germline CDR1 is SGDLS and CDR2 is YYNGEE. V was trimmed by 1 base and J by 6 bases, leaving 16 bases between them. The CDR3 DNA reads TGTGCCAGCAGCGTACAGGCAGCCGGAGGGGCTGAAGCTTTCTTT. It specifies CASSVQAAGGAEAFF.

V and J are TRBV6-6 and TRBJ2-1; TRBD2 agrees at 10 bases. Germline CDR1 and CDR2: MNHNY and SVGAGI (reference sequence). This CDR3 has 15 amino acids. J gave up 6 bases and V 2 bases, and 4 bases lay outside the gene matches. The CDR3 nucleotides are TGTGCCAGCAGTTACGCGAGCGGGAGGGCCAATGAGCAGTTCTTC. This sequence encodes CASSYASGRANEQFF.